In this sample, the clone carrying this T cell receptor beta chain turned up a few times. Time point described: patch test 1, 2 weeks after DPC sensitization. Noted treatment: therapeutic diphenylcyclopropenone sensitization with weekly scalp DPC. TCRdb analysed the RACE reads with MiXCR anew, one entry per CDR3 protein. The sample has 180,000 or so distinct CDR3 sequences, about 14% seen once. The data belong to a study of human T cells and chemical hapten exposure. About the study: The cohort included alopecia areata under or over 50% scalp, totalis and universalis.

CDR1 and CDR2 from the germline V gene are ENHRY and SYGVKD. The CDR3 runs 13 residues. V lost 10 bases, J lost 3 bases, and 12 bases lay in between. The V gene is TRBV10-3, the J gene TRBJ2-2, with a tentative D call TRBD1 (6 bases). The sequence was obtained from a woman aged 25 to 45 with alopecia areata. Some clones in this sample may be carry-over from other donors' samples. Sequencing was performed on whole blood, taken in connection with sensitization to the hapten diphenylcyclopropenone (DPC). The CDR3 here is CATTGLDTGELFF. The CDR3 DNA follows: TGTGCCACGACAGGTTTGGACACCGGGGAGCTGTTTTTT.